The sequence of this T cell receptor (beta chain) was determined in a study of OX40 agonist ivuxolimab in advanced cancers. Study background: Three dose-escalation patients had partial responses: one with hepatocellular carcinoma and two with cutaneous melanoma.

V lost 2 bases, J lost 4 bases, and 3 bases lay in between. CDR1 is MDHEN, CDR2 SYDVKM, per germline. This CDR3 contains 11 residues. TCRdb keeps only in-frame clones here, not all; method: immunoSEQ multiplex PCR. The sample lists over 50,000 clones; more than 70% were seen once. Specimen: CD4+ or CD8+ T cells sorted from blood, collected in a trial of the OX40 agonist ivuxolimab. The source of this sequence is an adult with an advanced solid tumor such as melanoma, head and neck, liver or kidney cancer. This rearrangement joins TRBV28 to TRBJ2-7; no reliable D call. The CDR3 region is CASSLGYEQYF. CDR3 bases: TGTGCCAGCAGTTTAGGATACGAGCAGTACTTC.